The sequence of this T cell receptor (beta chain) was determined in a study of blood T cell repertoires in COVID-19. Study overall: Material from acute and convalescent COVID-19 was sourced from the United States, Italy and Spain. PBMCs, B-cell-depleted T cells, or T cells provided the cDNA or gDNA that made up the material.

Study processing details: The authors estimated nucleated cell counts from reference gene primer amplification. Clones were sequenced by immunoSEQ multiplex PCR, and TCRdb holds only the in-frame ones, with some missing. V and J calls and clone size are those listed in that table; D and trimming were worked out from the DNA. The sample consists of approximately 84,000 clones, about 90% of them appearing once. V lost 6 bases to trimming and J lost 2 bases, with 20 bases between them. This CDR3 has 17 residues. Germline V gives CDR1 SNHLY, CDR2 FYNNEI. This chain links TRBV2 with TRBJ1-5; D not certain. This receptor was identified in a human donor with active COVID-19. The donor label of this sample is uncertain. Source material: peripheral blood. The DNA for the CDR3 is TGTGCCAGCAGCTGGTCTTTTGGAGGCCAGGGCAATCAGCCCCAGCATTTT. Residues: CASSWSFGGQGNQPQHF. Full variable domain (rest looked up from reference TRBV2 and TRBJ1-5): EPEVTQTPSHQVTQMGQEVILRCVPISNHLYFYWYRQILGQKVEFLVSFYNNEISEKSEIFDDQFSVERPDGSNFTLKIRSTKLEDSAMYFCASSWSFGGQGNQPQHFGDGTRLSIL.